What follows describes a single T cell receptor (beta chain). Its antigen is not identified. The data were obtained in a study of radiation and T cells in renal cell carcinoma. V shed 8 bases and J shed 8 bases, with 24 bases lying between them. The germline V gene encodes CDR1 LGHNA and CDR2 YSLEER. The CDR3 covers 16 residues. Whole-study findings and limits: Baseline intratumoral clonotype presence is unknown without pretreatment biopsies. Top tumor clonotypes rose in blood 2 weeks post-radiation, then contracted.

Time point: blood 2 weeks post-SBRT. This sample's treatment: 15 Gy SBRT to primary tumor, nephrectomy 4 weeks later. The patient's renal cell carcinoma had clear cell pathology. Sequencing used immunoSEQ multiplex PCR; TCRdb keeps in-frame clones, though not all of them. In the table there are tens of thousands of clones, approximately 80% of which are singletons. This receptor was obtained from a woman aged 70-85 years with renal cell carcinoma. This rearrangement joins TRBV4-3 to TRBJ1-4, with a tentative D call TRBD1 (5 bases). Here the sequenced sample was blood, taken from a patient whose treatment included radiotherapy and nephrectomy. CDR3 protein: CASASIGGSLFEKLFF. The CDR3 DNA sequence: TGCGCCAGCGCAAGTATTGGGGGGAGTCTCTTCGAAAAACTGTTTTTT.